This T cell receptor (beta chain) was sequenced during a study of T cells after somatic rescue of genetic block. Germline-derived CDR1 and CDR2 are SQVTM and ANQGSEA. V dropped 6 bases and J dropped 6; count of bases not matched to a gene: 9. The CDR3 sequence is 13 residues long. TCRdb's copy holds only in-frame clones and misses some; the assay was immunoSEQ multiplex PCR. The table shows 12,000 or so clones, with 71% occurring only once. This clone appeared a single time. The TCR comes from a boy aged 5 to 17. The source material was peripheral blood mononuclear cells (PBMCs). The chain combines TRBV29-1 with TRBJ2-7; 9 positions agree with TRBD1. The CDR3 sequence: CSVGDRVAREQYF. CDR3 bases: TGCAGCGTGGGGGACAGGGTGGCGCGCGAGCAGTACTTC.